This T cell receptor beta chain was identified during a study of blood T cells in healthy people across ages (dated by TCRdb to the mid-2010s). For the wider study: In model experiments, roughly one uniquely barcoded TCR beta cDNA molecule per two T cells was captured by template switching. The study analyzed two additional independent replicas of 1 million unique cDNA reads from the same blood draw for two donors, one aged 18 to 29 and one aged 80 or older. The donors were split into four age groups: young (average approximately 16 years), middle-aged (around 37), aged (over 55) and long-lived (roughly 88). To track age-related changes in TCR beta repertoire diversity, the study relied on deep sequencing normalized with unique cDNA molecular identifiers.

Here is what the overall study found, with its caveats: The CMV infection status of donors was not known, potentially confounding age-related changes in expanded clonotypes. As age increased, observed TCR beta diversity per million T cells dropped in a roughly linear way, and a significant reduction was already evident by age 40. There was a strong correlation between observed TCR beta diversity and the percentage of naive T cells measured by flow cytometry. Conclusive comparison of naive and antigen-experienced compartments was prevented by the profiling of bulk unsorted PBMCs. Total diversity estimates from one million sequenced T cells were considered lower bounds and underestimates. Compared with the aged group, the long-lived group had more naive CD4+ T cells, fewer expanded clones and increased TCR diversity, suggesting age selection.

Note on this clonotype: What antigen it recognizes has not been identified. There are no base qualities to consult, and no much larger clone falls within one base.

Systemically healthy Caucasian individuals from Russia, over 30 in total and aged about 6 to 95 years, were included as donors. Each donor gave ten milliliters of peripheral blood, drawn into EDTA-treated Vacutainer tubes. PBMCs were isolated by Ficoll-Paque density-gradient centrifugation, with at least 7 million obtained per sample. Total RNA, at least 6 micrograms per sample, was extracted from PBMCs with Trizol reagent. For every donor, flow cytometry on a PBMC aliquot measured the percentage of naive CD45RAhigh/CD27high T cells. At the junction V is shortened by 7 bases and J by 3 bases, with 14 bases in between. CDR1 and CDR2, looked up from the germline V gene, are KGHDR and SFDVKD. From its cysteine to its phenylalanine, the CDR3 spans 14 amino acids. Only the CDR3 DNA is retained, 42 bases long and in frame from the first base. Libraries were constructed by 5' RACE. The data were produced on an Illumina HiSeq 2500. A second 7 to 11 cycle PCR used a sample-barcoded 5' primer and a J-beta primer mix. Each TCR beta cDNA molecule received a unique molecular identifier from a template-switch 5' adaptor carrying 12 random nucleotides. Each sample yielded at least 2.5 million CDR3-containing paired-end reads. First-strand cDNA was synthesized from all RNA with the Mint cDNA synthesis kit, primed by a TRBC-specific oligonucleotide. Following uracil-DNA glycosylase treatment, all cDNA underwent a first 18-cycle PCR with the universal primers M1SS and BC2_uni_R. Turning to the authors' computational methods: Normalization of each sample was performed by random selection of 1 million high-quality reads, each carrying a distinct molecular identifier. Instead of being binned into consensus sequences, reads with shared molecular identifiers were discarded. MiTCR, run with a Q25 quality threshold and the strictest error-elimination algorithm, handled CDR3 identification, clonotype clustering and error correction. A nonparametric unseen species model using Euler transformation provided a lower-bound estimate of total TCR beta diversity. TCRdb cleaned the public reads at Q25 with fastp, built clones with MiXCR and kept in-frame beta chains. One record per CDR3 amino acid sequence lists the most common genes and DNA. The V and J calls were determined by TCRdb, not by the authors. The sample table lists hundreds of thousands of distinct CDR3 sequences, 25% of them with a count of one. The top ten hold 9.4% of the sample.

The sample also formed part of further work on T cells of mothers and their children. That second report states: Nine systemically healthy Caucasian individuals served as donors, namely three mothers together with their six children. cDNA synthesis used all of the extracted RNA, with approximately 1.4 ug of RNA in each 15 ul reaction. In the second PCR, the M1S primer added sample barcodes and 2-4 random nucleotides. Over 8 million TCR beta CDR3 reads came from each mother, compared with approximately 2.8 million reads from each child. TCR recombination output is similarly shaped by thymic selection in related and unrelated pairs, with a minor effect exerted by inherited differences. Normalized repertoire overlap in related mother-child pairs was always slightly higher than in unrelated mother-child pairs, but the difference was never significant. No persistent microchimeric T cell clones were detected, at a sensitivity of approximately 100 clones per million clonotypes. In the study, deep NGS was used to compare the TCR beta repertoires of mothers and children, and features distinguishing related mother-child pairs from unrelated individuals were sought. The mean age was roughly 40 +/- 4 years for the mothers and around 10 +/- 4 years for the children. After adapter ligation was performed with NEBNext reagents, the libraries were sequenced on an Illumina HiSeq 2000 with 100+100 nt paired-end reads. Mother and child libraries were prepared a month apart and sequenced in separate runs to prevent cross-contamination. For each donor, between about 500,000 and 2,200,000 distinct TCR beta clonotypes were identified. Naive TCR beta clonotypes were estimated from low-frequency clonotypes matched to each donor's FACS-determined naive share, without sorting.

The sample taken for sequencing was blood. This receptor was obtained from a boy aged 5-17 years in good health. The chain couples TRBV24-1 to TRBJ1-1; TRBD1 is possibly the D segment (5 matching bases). The CDR3 region has the sequence CATRGTGRDTEAFF. In nucleotides, the sequence is TGTGCCACCAGGGGGACGGGGCGAGACACTGAAGCTTTCTTT.